The clone carrying this TCR beta chain was seen more than once but under ten times. Its matching antigen is unknown. This sample's TCRbeta library carried unique molecular identifier barcodes. TCRdb analysed the PCR reads with MiXCR anew, one entry per CDR3 protein. The table includes 500,000 or so distinct CDR3 sequences, about an eighth detected once. J lost 7 bases, V lost 2 bases, and 12 bases had no gene match. The CDR3 is 17 amino acids. Germline assignment: CDR1 ENHRY and CDR2 SYGVKD. These data are taken from a study of T-cell reconstitution after alpha-beta-depleted transplantation in children. Study-level points and caveats: Fresh T-cell production supplied most of the T-cell counts and diversity seen one year after transplant. High day-60 TCRbeta diversity in some patients came from surviving recipient T cells and thymic progenitors.

This sample comprised PBMCs, mostly from graft donor cells, obtained 180 days after TCRalphabeta/CD19-depleted stem cell transplant. This TCR came from a female patient between 2 and 15 years old who had a stem cell transplant for aplastic anemia, so the T cells may come from the graft donor. V and J are TRBV10-3 and TRBJ2-2; 8 bases align to TRBD2. CDR3 in amino acids: CAISENLPAGAGGELFF. The DNA for the CDR3 is TGTGCCATCAGTGAGAATTTACCAGCGGGAGCTGGCGGGGAGCTGTTTTTT.